The 9 T cell receptor beta chains presented below share a single source sample, sequenced in a study of cytomegalovirus exposure and HLA in healthy donors. The PCR had 60 Vbeta and 13 Jbeta primers. Here immunoSEQ multiplex PCR was the method, and the copy in TCRdb shows in-frame clones only, minus some. The sample has about 150,000 clones, about 70% seen once; the top ten hold roughly 1.8%. What was sequenced was PBMCs. All receptors come from a woman aged 40 to 50 in good health and CMV-seronegative.

This rearrangement joins TRBV28 to TRBJ1-5; 7 positions agree with TRBD1. With V trimmed by 5 bases and J by 3 bases, 13 bases remained unmatched. From germline, CDR1 is MDHEN and CDR2 SYDVKM. The CDR3 loop spans 17 amino acids. The CDR3, as DNA: TGTGCCAGCAGTGGAGGGACAGAATCCCTTTTCAATCAGCCCCAGCATTTT. This translates into CASSGGTESLFNQPQHF.

The rearrangement links TRBV19 to TRBJ2-6; 9 bases agree with TRBD1. Germline V gene sequence: CDR1 LNHDA, CDR2 SQIVND (reference sequence). The CDR3 is made up of 16 amino acids. The trim removed 5 bases at V and 3 bases at J, leaving 5 bases unmatched. CDR3 amino acids: CASSEQGAGGANVLTF. The CDR3 DNA is TGTGCCAGTAGTGAACAGGGGGCCGGTGGGGCCAACGTCCTGACTTTC.

The rearrangement links TRBV4-1 to TRBJ2-7; TRBD1 agrees at 8 bases. V was clipped by 1 base and J by 2 bases; unmatched bases: 7. Germline assignment: CDR1 MGHRA and CDR2 YSYEKL. This CDR3 is 16 amino acids long. The CDR3 is CASSQVERTGTYEQYF. CDR3 coding DNA: TGCGCCAGCAGCCAAGTGGAAAGGACAGGGACCTACGAGCAGTACTTC.

The chain carries TRBV10-3 and TRBJ2-1; tentatively, D is TRBD1 (5 bases). Trimming pared 5 bases from V and 0 bases from J, leaving 11 bases between. Per the germline V gene, CDR1 is ENHRY and CDR2 is SYGVKD. This CDR3 is built from 15 residues. CDR3: CAISSTASSYNEQFF. For the CDR3, the DNA is TGTGCCATCAGTTCGACAGCAAGCTCCTACAATGAGCAGTTCTTC.

V gene TRBV5-1 combines with J gene TRBJ2-1; maybe TRBD2 (6 bases). The CDR3 is made up of 15 amino acids. V shed 0 bases and J shed 3 bases, with 10 bases lying between them. Looked up from germline, CDR1 is SGHRS and CDR2 is YFSETQ. The CDR3, as DNA: TGCGCCAGCAGCTTGGAACTAGCATTCTACAATGAGCAGTTCTTC. It translates to CASSLELAFYNEQFF.

The V and J genes are TRBV10-2 and TRBJ2-1; tentative D call: TRBD1 (5 bases). The CDR3 sequence is 14 residues long. V lost 2 bases to trimming and J lost 1 base, with 6 bases between them. Germline V gene sequence: CDR1 WSHSY, CDR2 SAAADI. This CDR3 reads CASSEDRSYNEQFF. The CDR3 nucleotides read TGCGCCAGCAGTGAGGACAGATCCTACAATGAGCAGTTCTTC.

Details on this clone: This CDR3 is also generated by other DNA sequences in the sample. The V call is TRBV5-1, the J call TRBJ2-3, with 11 bases lining up with TRBD2. The CDR3 is made up of 15 amino acids. Per germline, CDR1 SGHRS and CDR2 YFSETQ. V dropped 3 bases and J dropped 3; count of bases not matched to a gene: 3. The CDR3 nucleotides read TGCGCCAGCAGCTCGGGGACTAGCGGAACAGATACGCAGTATTTT. Encoded protein: CASSSGTSGTDTQYF.

This clone turned up a few times. The rearrangement uses TRBV30 and TRBJ1-1, with D possibly being TRBD1 (5 bases). The CDR3 runs to 12 residues. V was clipped by 2 bases and J by 6 bases, with 10 bases between them. CDR1 GTSNPN and CDR2 SVGIG come from the germline V gene (reference sequence). This CDR3 reads CAWSRSGSEAFF. The CDR3 coding sequence is TGTGCCTGGAGTAGGTCAGGGTCTGAAGCTTTCTTT. Full variable domain (outside the CDR3, taken from reference TRBV30 and TRBJ1-1): SQTIHQWPATLVQPVGSPLSLECTVEGTSNPNLYWYRQAAGRGLQLLFYSVGIGQISSEVPQNLSASRPQDRQFILSSKKLLLSDSGFYLCAWSRSGSEAFFGQGTRLTVV.

The chain employs TRBV5-5 and TRBJ2-7; 10 bases align to TRBD1. The CDR3 extends over 15 amino acids. With 0 bases clipped from V and 1 base from J, the junction kept 1 base outside the gene matches. Per germline, CDR1 SGHKS and CDR2 YYEKEE (reference sequence). The CDR3 region is CASSLGTGGSYEQYF. DNA for the CDR3: TGTGCCAGCAGCTTGGGGACAGGGGGGTCCTACGAGCAGTACTTC.